Listed below are T cell receptor beta chains from one sample, sequenced in a study of T cell responses to AZD1222 COVID-19 vaccine. This table comes from immunoSEQ multiplex PCR, and its TCRdb copy is limited to in-frame clones, with some not included. The table lists about 180,000 clones, just over 85% of them singletons. The sample was peripheral blood, taken 28 days after the second AZD1222 dose. The receptors were gathered from an adult who received the AZD1222 COVID-19 vaccine. Both conserved end residues are part of each CDR3. The D gene is left open where the match is weak. The size of a clone is reported for some rows only, either as once, few or many, or as a class for expanded clones.

CDR3,DNA,J,V,size,D
CASSATSFNEQFF,TGTGCCAGCTCGGCGACTAGCTTCAATGAGCAGTTCTTC,TRBJ2-1,TRBV11-2,-,TRBD2
CASSMRPPPPYEQYF,TGTGCCAGTAGTATGAGACCCCCGCCCCCCTACGAGCAGTACTTC,TRBJ2-7,TRBV19,-,-
CASSGTLNQPQHF,TGTGCCAGCAGTGGGACACTCAATCAGCCCCAGCATTTT,TRBJ1-5,TRBV2,-,-
CASSPKAMTGPSGNTIYF,TGTGCCAGCTCACCTAAAGCAATGACAGGCCCCTCTGGAAACACCATATATTTT,TRBJ1-3,TRBV18,-,-
CASSLAGVYNSPLHF,TGTGCCAGCAGCTTGGCCGGGGTCTATAATTCACCCCTCCACTTT,TRBJ1-6,TRBV7-9,-,-
CASSPGTGFTGNTIYF,TGTGCCAGCAGCCCCGGGACAGGGTTTACTGGAAACACCATATATTTT,TRBJ1-3,TRBV3-1/TRBV3-2,-,TRBD1
CARSPPDFYNEQFF,TGTGCCAGAAGCCCCCCTGACTTCTACAATGAGCAGTTCTTC,TRBJ2-1,TRBV5-3,-,-
CASSWTASNTGELFF,TGTGCCAGCAGTTGGACAGCGTCGAACACCGGGGAGCTGTTTTTT,TRBJ2-2,TRBV6-5,-,-
CSVGVSLSSYEQYF,TGCAGCGTTGGCGTCAGCTTATCATCCTACGAGCAGTACTTC,TRBJ2-7,TRBV29-1,-,-
CASSPGTADNQPQHF,TGTGCCAGCTCACCCGGGACAGCCGATAATCAGCCCCAGCATTTT,TRBJ1-5,TRBV18,-,TRBD1
CASSPQRGETTGELFF,TGTGCCAGCAGCCCCCAGAGGGGTGAGACCACCGGGGAGCTGTTTTTT,TRBJ2-2,TRBV7-2,-,-
CASSYALGGGDSPLHF,TGTGCCAGCAGTTACGCGCTGGGGGGTGGGGATTCACCCCTCCACTTT,TRBJ1-6,TRBV6-5,-,-
CASSLRTGDRDTF,TGTGCCAGCAGCTTGAGGACAGGGGACAGGGACACCTTC,TRBJ1-2,TRBV5-6,-,TRBD1
CASSNPGSDYGYTF,TGTGCCAGTAGTAACCCCGGGTCCGACTATGGCTACACCTTC,TRBJ1-2,TRBV19,-,-
CASSYSGLAVYNEQFF,TGTGCCAGCAGTTACTCGGGCCTAGCGGTATACAATGAGCAGTTCTTC,TRBJ2-1,TRBV6-2/TRBV6-3,once,TRBD2
CASSYRLNTEAFF,TGCGCCAGCAGCTACAGACTCAACACTGAAGCTTTCTTT,TRBJ1-1,TRBV5-1,-,-
CASSSGTGGFGGTQYF,TGTGCCAGCAGCTCCGGGACAGGGGGCTTCGGGGGGACCCAGTACTTC,TRBJ2-5,TRBV5-8,-,TRBD1
CASSPTGGSDTQYF,TGTGCCAGCTCTCCTACAGGGGGCTCAGATACGCAGTATTTT,TRBJ2-3,TRBV25-1,many,TRBD1
CASSVDSLGYNEQFF,TGTGCCAGCAGCGTTGACAGTTTGGGGTACAATGAGCAGTTCTTC,TRBJ2-1,TRBV9,-,-
CASSSSPVVGGELFF,TGTGCCAGCAGCTCCTCCCCCGTAGTCGGGGGTGAGCTGTTTTTT,TRBJ2-2,TRBV7-3,once,-
CTSRPTRDREYGGYTF,TGCACCAGCAGACCTACTCGGGACAGGGAGTACGGAGGCTACACCTTC,TRBJ1-2,TRBV1,-,-
CASSIEGYSGNTIYF,TGTGCCAGTAGTATAGAAGGATACTCTGGAAACACCATATATTTT,TRBJ1-3,TRBV19,-,-
CASSLGGIPREKLFF,TGCGCCAGCAGCTTGGGCGGAATTCCCCGGGAAAAACTGTTTTTT,TRBJ1-4,TRBV5-1,-,-
CAWKALNTEAFF,TGTGCCTGGAAAGCCTTGAACACTGAAGCTTTCTTT,TRBJ1-1,TRBV30,-,-
CASSRDRRYYNEQFF,TGTGCCAGCAGTCGGGACAGACGATACTACAATGAGCAGTTCTTC,TRBJ2-1,TRBV6-5,-,TRBD1
CASTGDGLVDGYTF,TGTGCCAGCACCGGGGACGGCTTAGTTGATGGCTACACCTTC,TRBJ1-2,TRBV28,once,-
CASRPPQGGNPGYTF,TGTGCCAGCAGGCCTCCTCAGGGGGGGAACCCCGGCTACACCTTC,TRBJ1-2,TRBV6-5,-,TRBD1
CASSFRFGNSGNTIYF,TGTGCCAGCAGCTTTCGATTCGGGAACTCTGGAAACACCATATATTTT,TRBJ1-3,TRBV5-6,-,-
CASRDAKLSTYEQYF,TGTGCCAGCCGGGACGCTAAATTGTCGACCTACGAGCAGTACTTC,TRBJ2-7,TRBV2,-,-
CASSPGGGNYGYTF,TGTGCCAGCTCACCAGGAGGGGGCAACTATGGCTACACCTTC,TRBJ1-2,TRBV18,few,TRBD1
CASSLGTGGLDTQYF,TGTGCCAGCAGTTTAGGGACAGGGGGCTTGGATACGCAGTATTTT,TRBJ2-3,TRBV6-5,-,TRBD1
CASSYSTGYTGELFF,TGCGCCAGCAGCTATTCGACAGGTTACACCGGGGAGCTGTTTTTT,TRBJ2-2,TRBV5-1,-,-
CASSWGTAARGYTF,TGTGCCAGCAGCTGGGGGACGGCGGCTAGGGGCTACACCTTC,TRBJ1-2,TRBV5-8,-,-
CASRQQGRVTEAFF,TGTGCCAGCAGACAACAGGGGAGAGTCACTGAAGCTTTCTTT,TRBJ1-1,TRBV5-4,once,TRBD1
CASSLLAGGSYEQYF,TGTGCCAGCAGCTTACTAGCGGGGGGCTCCTACGAGCAGTACTTC,TRBJ2-7,TRBV5-4,-,TRBD2
CASSLGQAGDTQYF,TGCGCCAGCAGCCTAGGACAGGCTGGAGATACGCAGTATTTT,TRBJ2-3,TRBV4-3,-,TRBD1
CASSSSSPSPTTQYF,TGTGCCAGCAGCTCTTCATCCCCGTCCCCGACTACGCAGTATTTT,TRBJ2-3,TRBV7-9,-,-
CASSFSTDTQYF,TGTGCCAGCAGTTTTTCCACAGATACGCAGTATTTT,TRBJ2-3,TRBV6-1,-,-
CAWSGRRETEAFF,TGTGCCTGGAGTGGCAGGCGGGAAACTGAAGCTTTCTTT,TRBJ1-1,TRBV30,-,-
CASSADREAGNTIYF,TGTGCCAGTAGTGCGGACAGGGAAGCTGGAAACACCATATATTTT,TRBJ1-3,TRBV19,-,TRBD1
CASSTSGGLYTQYF,TGTGCCAGCAGTACCAGCGGGGGGCTATATACGCAGTATTTT,TRBJ2-3,TRBV6-2/TRBV6-3,-,TRBD2
CASSSGRDRGGEKLFF,TGTGCCAGCAGCTCGGGACGGGACAGGGGTGGTGAAAAACTGTTTTTT,TRBJ1-4,TRBV5-4,-,TRBD1
CASSLGALDEAFF,TGTGCCAGTAGTCTCGGGGCTTTGGATGAAGCTTTCTTT,TRBJ1-1,TRBV19,-,-
CAISGQGQETQYF,TGTGCCATCAGCGGACAGGGTCAAGAGACCCAGTACTTC,TRBJ2-5,TRBV10-3,-,TRBD1
CASSLVGRSGGYTF,TGTGCCAGCAGCTTAGTTGGGAGAAGTGGCGGCTACACCTTC,TRBJ1-2,TRBV7-2,-,-
CASSLQINSPLHF,TGTGCCAGCAGTTTACAGATTAATTCACCCCTCCACTTT,TRBJ1-6,TRBV12-3/TRBV12-4,-,-
CASSDRGPGNTEAFF,TGTGCCAGCAGTGACAGGGGTCCCGGGAACACTGAAGCTTTCTTT,TRBJ1-1,TRBV2,-,-
CATQGIRNTEAFF,TGTGCCACACAGGGGATCCGGAACACTGAAGCTTTCTTT,TRBJ1-1,TRBV24-1,-,TRBD1
CASSMPGTAGHQPQHF,TGTGCCAGTAGTATGCCGGGGACAGCTGGCCATCAGCCCCAGCATTTT,TRBJ1-5,TRBV19,-,TRBD1
CASSLDPGGPSVGELFF,TGTGCCAGCAGCTTAGATCCAGGGGGCCCCTCGGTAGGGGAGCTGTTTTTT,TRBJ2-2,TRBV7-6,few,TRBD1